A single sample is the source of the 20 T cell receptor beta chains below, sequenced in a study of T cells after yellow fever vaccination. TCRdb fed the 5' RACE reads into MiXCR, producing one record per CDR3 protein. Of 500,000 to 650,000 distinct CDR3 sequences in the sample, about 17% were seen once. The source material was PBMCs, sampled about 5 days after the first yellow fever vaccination. Receptors were obtained from a man younger than 30 who received the YFV17D yellow fever vaccine.

The gene calls are TRBV10-3 and TRBJ1-2, with D tentatively TRBD1 (6 bases). The CDR3 is made up of 14 amino acids. CDR1 ENHRY and CDR2 SYGVKD come from the germline V gene. With 9 bases removed from V and 4 bases from J, the gap between germline ends came to 18 bases. The CDR3, as DNA: TGTGCCATTAACCCACAAGGGGGTCTCTATGGCTACACCTTC. This encodes CAINPQGGLYGYTF.

This clonotype was seen a few times. The genes are TRBV29-1 and TRBJ2-3; D perhaps matches TRBD1 (5 bases). The V and J ends lost 6 bases and 3 bases respectively, with 22 bases between them. This CDR3 region has 16 residues. Germline CDR1 SQVTM, CDR2 ANQGSEA. The chain's CDR3 is CSVETPIQAKTDTQYF. Here the CDR3 DNA reads TGCAGCGTAGAAACTCCTATACAGGCGAAGACAGATACGCAGTATTTT.

This clonotype occurred many times. V usage is TRBV5-1 and J usage is TRBJ1-1; D possibly corresponds to TRBD1 (6 bases). The germline CDR1 and CDR2 sequences are SGHRS and YFSETQ. The CDR3 runs 14 residues. V lost 4 bases to trimming and J lost 4 bases, with 14 bases between them. The CDR3 sequence: CASSPVSGATEAFF. DNA of the CDR3: TGCGCCAGCAGCCCCGTATCAGGGGCCACTGAAGCTTTCTTT.

V and J are TRBV6-2 or TRBV6-3 and TRBJ1-1; D remains unclear. Germline assignment: CDR1 MNHEY and CDR2 SVGEGT. V was trimmed by 6 bases and J by 1 base, leaving 15 bases between them. The CDR3 sequence is 15 residues long. The CDR3 sequence: CASSPLAETNTEAFF. Written as DNA, the CDR3 is TGTGCCAGCAGCCCTTTGGCAGAAACGAACACTGAAGCTTTCTTT.

The rearrangement uses TRBV7-9 and TRBJ1-5; D is undetermined. Trimming took off 2 bases at V and 0 bases at J, with 11 bases between the two ends. The CDR3 extends over 16 amino acids. The germline V gene encodes CDR1 SEHNR and CDR2 FQNEAQ (reference sequence). The CDR3 loop is CASSLSGFHSNQPQHF. The CDR3 region has the DNA TGTGCCAGCAGCTTAAGCGGGTTCCATAGCAATCAGCCCCAGCATTTT. The variable domain in full, with the rest retrieved from reference TRBV7-9 and TRBJ1-5, is DTGVSQNPRHKITKRGQNVTFRCDPISEHNRLYWYRQTLGQGPEFLTYFQNEAQLEKSRLLSDRFSAERPKGSFSTLEIQRTEQGDSAMYLCASSLSGFHSNQPQHFGDGTRLSIL.

The rearrangement joins TRBV7-9 to TRBJ2-1, with D possibly TRBD2 on 7 matching bases. CDR1 is SEHNR, CDR2 FQNEAQ, per germline (reference sequence). The CDR3 consists of 15 residues. The V end lost 5 bases, the J end lost 7 bases, and 18 bases lay between the germline ends. CDR3 amino acids: CASSRVGGARNEQFF. In DNA, the CDR3 is TGTGCCAGCAGCAGGGTTGGGGGGGCTAGGAATGAGCAGTTCTTC.

This rearrangement joins TRBV5-1 to TRBJ1-1; 7 positions match TRBD1. V trimming: 2 bases; J trimming: 6 bases; junction bases outside the gene matches: 13. Germline CDR1 is SGHRS and CDR2 is YFSETQ. This CDR3 has 16 residues. The CDR3, as DNA: TGCGCCAGCAGCTTATCTAACAGGGGTAGTGGCGCTGAAGCTTTCTTT. It specifies CASSLSNRGSGAEAFF.

This clonotype came up a few times. This chain connects TRBV7-2 to TRBJ2-3; D may be TRBD1 (6 bases). V gave up 2 bases and J gave up 2 bases, with 11 bases separating them. Germline V gene data show CDR1 as SGHTA and CDR2 as FQGNSA. The CDR3 has 15 residues. Here the CDR3 reads CASSLTGQPTDTQYF. The CDR3 nucleotides read TGTGCCAGCAGCTTAACTGGACAGCCCACAGATACGCAGTATTTT. The full variable domain, in which reference TRBV7-2 and TRBJ2-3 provide the parts outside the CDR3, is GAGVSQSPSNKVTEKGKDVELRCDPISGHTALYWYRQSLGQGLEFLIYFQGNSAPDKSGLPSDRFSAERTGGSVSTLTIQRTQQEDSAVYLCASSLTGQPTDTQYFGPGTRLTVL.

The V and J genes are TRBV7-8 and TRBJ2-3, with D possibly TRBD1 on 6 matching bases. Trimming cost V 3 bases and J 3 bases, with 22 bases left between them. The CDR3 runs to 18 residues. CDR1 and CDR2 from the germline V gene are SGHVS and FQNEAQ. The CDR3 DNA reads TGTGCCAGCAGCTTTTCAGGGGACGAACGGTTAACGACAGATACGCAGTATTTT. Translation: CASSFSGDERLTTDTQYF.

V is TRBV2 and J is TRBJ2-3; TRBD2 aligns across 7 bases. V was clipped by 1 base and J by 0 bases; unmatched bases: 4. The CDR3 covers 16 residues. Per the germline V gene, CDR1 is SNHLY and CDR2 is FYNNEI. CDR3 nucleotide sequence: TGTGCCAGCAGTGAAGGACTAGCTGATAGCACAGATACGCAGTATTTT. Amino acids: CASSEGLADSTDTQYF. Based on the CDR3 plus reference TRBV2 and TRBJ2-3, the full variable domain is EPEVTQTPSHQVTQMGQEVILRCVPISNHLYFYWYRQILGQKVEFLVSFYNNEISEKSEIFDDQFSVERPDGSNFTLKIRSTKLEDSAMYFCASSEGLADSTDTQYFGPGTRLTVL.

The chain joins TRBV6-1 to TRBJ2-4; D remains unclear. Germline V CDR1 and CDR2: MNHNS, SASEGT. Trimming removed 5 bases from V and 0 bases from J, with 8 bases in between. The CDR3 has 14 residues. The CDR3 here is CASSRTLAKNIQYF. The DNA for the CDR3 is TGTGCCAGCAGTAGGACGCTAGCCAAAAACATTCAGTACTTC.

The sample holds a few counts of this clonotype. The V and J genes are TRBV3-1 and TRBJ2-2; D tentatively fits TRBD1 or TRBD2 (5 bases each). The CDR3 has 14 amino acids. The V end was cut by 1 base, the J end by 7 bases, with 10 bases between. Per the germline V gene, CDR1 is LGHDT and CDR2 is YNNKEL (reference sequence). The CDR3 DNA reads TGTGCCAGCAGCCAAGGAGGGACGGTCGGGGAGCTGTTTTTT. It encodes CASSQGGTVGELFF.

J is TRBJ2-5 and V is TRBV9, with 7 bases lining up with TRBD1. This CDR3 comprises 15 residues. Per germline, CDR1 SGDLS and CDR2 YYNGEE. The junction had 9 bases not matched to a gene; V was cut back by 2 bases and J by 5 bases. The CDR3 DNA sequence: TGTGCCAGCAGCGTGGGGCAGGGGGTGGGTGAGACCCAGTACTTC. It translates to CASSVGQGVGETQYF.

This clonotype was observed many times. The chain is built from TRBV20-1 and TRBJ2-3; perhaps D is TRBD1 or TRBD2 (5 bases each). Germline loops: CDR1 DFQATT, CDR2 SNEGSKA (reference sequence). The CDR3 is 13 residues long. As DNA, the CDR3 is TGCAGCGGAGGTGAACCTGGGGCGGATACGCAGTATTTT. Translating it yields CSGGEPGADTQYF.

This clonotype was recorded a few times. This sequence joins TRBV5-4 and TRBJ1-1, with no clear D. The V and J ends lost 7 bases and 3 bases respectively, with 10 bases between them. The CDR3 runs to 12 residues. Germline values: CDR1 SGHNT, CDR2 YYREEE (reference sequence). The CDR3 bases are TGTGCCAGCCCTAAATTGGACACTGAAGCTTTCTTT. This translates into CASPKLDTEAFF.

This clonotype was observed a few times. The gene calls are TRBV6-2 or TRBV6-3 and TRBJ1-5; TRBD1 matches 9 bases. The length of the CDR3 is 14 residues. V shed 8 bases and J 3 bases; nucleotides not matched to a gene: 5. From germline, CDR1 is MNHEY and CDR2 SVGEGT. As DNA, the CDR3 is TGTGCCAGCGGAGGGACAGGGCACAATCAGCCCCAGCATTTT. Translation gives CASGGTGHNQPQHF.

This chain links TRBV18 with TRBJ1-1; weak D call: TRBD1 (5 bases). There are 14 residues in the CDR3. Trimming took off 6 bases at V and 6 bases at J, with 17 bases between the two ends. In germline, CDR1 is KGHSH, CDR2 LQKENI. CDR3: CASSPTGRVAEAFF. CDR3 nucleotide sequence: TGTGCCAGCTCTCCAACGGGCAGGGTGGCTGAAGCTTTCTTT.

The rearrangement uses TRBV4-1 and TRBJ2-7; TRBD1 agrees at 9 bases. Trimming removed 5 bases from V and 3 bases from J; junction bases left unmatched: 8. Looked up from germline, CDR1 is MGHRA and CDR2 is YSYEKL. This CDR3 region has 15 residues. CDR3 residues: CASSSNRDRDYEQYF. In DNA, the CDR3 is TGCGCCAGCAGCTCGAACCGGGACAGGGACTACGAGCAGTACTTC.

This chain joins TRBV7-9 and TRBJ2-5; unclear D gene. In germline, CDR1 is SEHNR, CDR2 FQNEAQ (reference sequence). V gave up 6 bases and J gave up 0 bases, with 8 bases separating them. The CDR3 totals 13 residues. The CDR3 reads CASSNGYQETQYF. The CDR3 DNA follows: TGTGCCAGCAGTAACGGATACCAAGAGACCCAGTACTTC.

The chain is built from TRBV6-1 and TRBJ2-5; TRBD2 matches at 7 bases. CDR1 and CDR2 (germline): MNHNS, SASEGT. Trimming at V came to 4 bases and at J to 7 bases, leaving 9 bases not matched to a gene. The CDR3 has 14 residues. CDR3 sequence: CASSAGTTLGTQYF. The CDR3, as DNA: TGTGCCAGCAGTGCCGGGACTACCCTAGGGACCCAGTACTTC.